A selection of T cell receptor beta chains follows, all from one sample in a study of human T cells and chemical hapten exposure. Each CDR3 protein gets one entry after TCRdb re-called the RACE reads with MiXCR. In the table there are 90,000 to 140,000 distinct CDR3 sequences, under 40% of which are singletons. Sequenced here: whole blood, sampled in connection with sensitization to the hapten diphenylcyclopropenone (DPC). The source is a man aged 40-49 years with alopecia areata. Some clones in this sample may be carry-over from other donors' samples. CDR3s include the opening cysteine and the closing phenylalanine or tryptophan. A D gene is named only where the DNA matches it firmly. Not all rows give a size; the values are once, few, many and, for expanded clones, a class.

>TRBJ2-4|once|.|TRBV5-6
TGTGCCAGCAGCTTTATTAGCGGAGTAGCCAAAAACATTCAGTACTTC
CASSFISGVAKNIQYF
>TRBJ2-1|.|.|TRBV7-9
TGTGCCAGCAGCTTAGAGCGCCACCGGACTCCCCAGGGATGGAATGAGCAGTTCTTC
CASSLERHRTPQGWNEQFF
>TRBJ1-1|.|.|TRBV18
TGTGCCAGCTCCGCTTGGGATGGGGTAATGAACACTGAAGCTTTCTTT
CASSAWDGVMNTEAFF
>TRBJ2-3|few|.|TRBV29-1
TGCAGCGTGCGGGGCGGCAGGGGCGCGCCAGATACGCAGTATTTT
CSVRGGRGAPDTQYF
>TRBJ1-2|few|.|TRBV18
TGTGCCAGCTCACCACCGGCCGAAAGTGAGGGCTACACCTTC
CASSPPAESEGYTF
>TRBJ2-5|few|TRBD1|TRBV12-3/TRBV12-4
TGTGCCAGCAGTCACAGGGGGCTGAAGACCCAGTACTTC
CASSHRGLKTQYF
>TRBJ2-1|.|TRBD2|TRBV27
TGTGCCAGCAGTTTATTGGGGACTAGCCAGTTCTTC
CASSLLGTSQFF
>TRBJ2-1|.|.|TRBV25-1
TGTGCCAGCAGTGATTGGATCAAAGACAATGAGCAGTTCTTC
CASSDWIKDNEQFF
>TRBJ2-3|few|TRBD2|TRBV28
TGTGCCAGCAGTTTAGTGAGAGCGGGAGGGACCACAGATACGCAGTATTTT
CASSLVRAGGTTDTQYF
>TRBJ2-5|few|TRBD2|TRBV5-1
TGCGCCAGCAGCTATCGACTAGCGGCCCCTAGGGAGACCCAGTACTTC
CASSYRLAAPRETQYF
>TRBJ2-2|.|TRBD1|TRBV6-5
TGTGCCAGCAGTTCGACAGGGGGTACCGGGGAGCTGTTTTTT
CASSSTGGTGELFF
>TRBJ2-5|.|.|TRBV20-1
TGCAGTGCTAGTGTGGGTTCGGCCCAAGAGACCCAGTACTTC
CSASVGSAQETQYF
>TRBJ2-3|.|.|TRBV15
TGTGCCACCAGCAGAGAGGGCGTAGGGTCCGCAGATACGCAGTATTTT
CATSREGVGSADTQYF
>TRBJ2-7|many|.|TRBV28
TGTGCCAGCAGCTCACCGTACGAGCAGTACTTC
CASSSPYEQYF
>TRBJ1-2|.|.|TRBV20-1
TGCAGTGCTAGAGCTTGGGGAGAGGATGGCTACACCTTC
CSARAWGEDGYTF
>TRBJ1-6|.|TRBD1|TRBV20-1
TGCAGTGCTACGAGGGGGCGCGGTTCACCCCTCCACTTT
CSATRGRGSPLHF
>TRBJ2-2|few|.|TRBV6-5
TGTGCCAGCAGTTACTCGCGGCTAGCGAACGGGGAGCTGTTTTTT
CASSYSRLANGELFF
>TRBJ2-2|few|.|TRBV7-6
TGTGCCAGCAGCTTCGGACAGAGCGCGAACACCGGGGAGCTGTTTTTT
CASSFGQSANTGELFF
>TRBJ1-1|.|.|TRBV9
TGTGCCAGCAGCGTAGCAGTTAAACAGGGCGCTGAAGCTTTCTTT
CASSVAVKQGAEAFF
>TRBJ2-3|few|TRBD2|TRBV27
TGTGCCAGCAGTTTAGGACTAGCCGTAGATACGCAGTATTTT
CASSLGLAVDTQYF
>TRBJ2-1|.|TRBD1|TRBV9
TGTGCCAGCAGCGTATCACAATACAGGGGGATTCTCGAGCAGTTCTTC
CASSVSQYRGILEQFF
>TRBJ1-4|.|TRBD1|TRBV20-1
TGCAGTGCTAGACTCGGACAGGGAGTAGAAAAACTGTTTTTT
CSARLGQGVEKLFF
>TRBJ2-7|.|.|TRBV20-1
TGCAGTGCTAGCGGCCTAGCCGGTACCTACGAGCAGTACTTC
CSASGLAGTYEQYF
>TRBJ2-3|.|TRBD2|TRBV7-2
TGTGCCAGCAGCTTAGAGCCAGCGGGAGGGCCTGTGGATACGCAGTATTTT
CASSLEPAGGPVDTQYF
>TRBJ2-3|few|TRBD2|TRBV6-2/TRBV6-3
TGTGCCAGCAGTTACTCGACGCTAGCGGGAGGAGGGGCTCCAGATACGCAGTATTTT
CASSYSTLAGGGAPDTQYF
>TRBJ2-2|.|.|TRBV9
TGTGCCAGCAGCTTTAGCGGAGGAAACACCGGGGAGCTGTTTTTT
CASSFSGGNTGELFF
>TRBJ2-5|few|.|TRBV7-7
TGTGCTAGCAGCTTAGTGGGAGTTTTAGCCGAGACCCAGTACTTC
CASSLVGVLAETQYF
>TRBJ1-1|.|.|TRBV6-5
TGTGCCAGCAGTTATACGGGGGCCGCGAACACTGAAGCTTTCTTT
CASSYTGAANTEAFF
>TRBJ1-3|.|.|TRBV25-1
TGTGCCAGCAGCGCGGCAGGGACTAGAGGAAACACCATATATTTT
CASSAAGTRGNTIYF